This is a list of T cell receptor beta chains from one sample in a study of CD4 T cell repertoires in COVID-19. Sequenced by immunoSEQ multiplex PCR; TCRdb stores in-frame clones only, minus some. This table has 60,000 to 90,000 clones, about four fifths appearing once. The sample was CD4+ T cells from peripheral blood, taken after recovery from COVID-19. Receptor source: a human donor who had COVID-19. Both conserved end residues are part of each CDR3.

v_gene,CDR3aa
TRBV14,CASSPAGTPQPQHF
TRBV2,CASSVQGGSNEQFF
TRBV9,CASSARQGVLVYEQYF
TRBV6-5,CASSDGRGYGYTF
TRBV14,CASSRETQGSPLHF
TRBV25-1,CASSEYGQGLGETQYF
TRBV11-3,CASTSEDPLSGNTIYF
TRBV7-7,CASSLRAGGFAETQYF
TRBV2,CASSLEQDSPLHF
TRBV3-1/TRBV3-2,CASSRTYSNTEAFF
TRBV5-6,CASSLGPNYGYTF
TRBV2,CASSTTGAITYEQYF
TRBV28,CASRASGSLLTETQYF
TRBV7-8,CASRRLAGGYNEQFF
TRBV18,CASSQRAVSAYGELFF
TRBV19,CASSIGSRVAYEQYF
TRBV5-6,CASGGQGGYGYTF
TRBV2,CAGTVETNTEAFF
TRBV7-2,CASSFRTRGKETQYF
TRBV6-2/TRBV6-3,CASSRDRAQETQYF
TRBV19,CASSEQGLITEAFF
TRBV5-6,CASSDTGGAVYGYTF
TRBV9,CASSPDRGNSYNEQFF
TRBV7-2,CASSLEYPRGARGYTF
TRBV3-1/TRBV3-2,CASSQDLIGGRGTYEQYF
TRBV6-5,CASSPTINYEQYF
TRBV6-1,CASSEARGTELTF
TRBV21-1,CASSKDPGQGEAEAFF
TRBV7-9,CASSPGDYGYTF
TRBV5-4,CASSQLTSGSQETQYF